This TCR beta chain comes out of a study of T-cell reconstitution after alpha-beta-depleted transplantation in children. This clonotype was counted a few times. Its matching antigen is unknown. Study conclusions and caveats: Counts and diversity of T cells one year after transplant came mostly from newly produced T cells. Where some patients showed high TCRbeta diversity at day 60, it came from recipient T cells and thymic progenitors that had survived.

Trimming at V came to 3 bases and at J to 5 bases, leaving 7 bases not matched to a gene. The CDR3 contains 16 residues. The authors prepared the TCRbeta library with unique molecular identifiers. MiXCR, run by TCRdb on the PCR reads, gives a single entry per CDR3 protein. Among roughly 570,000 distinct CDR3 sequences listed, 20% to 30% were seen once. Sample: PBMCs, taken before TCRalphabeta/CD19-depleted stem cell transplant. The TCR sequence derives from a boy younger than two with Wiskott-Aldrich syndrome, due to receive a stem cell transplant. This sequence joins TRBV12-3 or TRBV12-4 and TRBJ2-1, with TRBD2 matching over 10 bases. The CDR3, as DNA: TGTGCCAGCAGTTTGCCCGGACTAGCGGCCAACAATGAGCAGTTCTTC. Protein: CASSLPGLAANNEQFF.